This T cell receptor (beta chain) was recovered during a study of shared clonotypes between healthy human individuals. Study-level findings and limits: Estimated richness was generally greater in naive than memory subsets. Several donors shared 4.5% to 6.5% of their naive CD4 clonotypes.

Naivety among CD8 cells was defined by CD45RO negativity and positive CCR7 selection, thereby excluding terminally differentiated effector memory CD45RA+ cells. This CDR3 is built from 15 residues. CDR1 is PRHDT and CDR2 is FYEKMQ in the germline V gene (reference sequence). With 7 bases removed from V and 4 bases from J, the gap between germline ends came to 17 bases. As for this clone: Its antigen is undetermined.

Each PCR replicate from the sorted subsets contained about 200 ng DNA, which is roughly 33,000 T cell genomes. Source study methods: In the immunoSEQ data, sequences were junction-only and lacked quality scores, so filtering differed. Measured with immunoSEQ multiplex PCR; TCRdb has only the in-frame clones, and not every one. For V, J and clone size, that table is used; D and trimming come from the DNA. The profile covers millions of clones, with about 93% appearing a single time and roughly 1.8% taken by the ten largest. This chain links TRBV13 with TRBJ2-1; D remains ambiguous. The TCR comes from a young man in good health. Some clones in this sample may be carry-over from other donors' samples. The sequencing sample was made of naive CD8+ T cells from PBMCs. The DNA of the CDR3 is TGTGCCAGCACCTGGGGAAGGACGAAATACAATGAGCAGTTCTTC. Protein: CASTWGRTKYNEQFF. The variable domain in full, with the rest retrieved from reference TRBV13 and TRBJ2-1, is AAGVIQSPRHLIKEKRETATLKCYPIPRHDTVYWYQQGPGQDPQFLISFYEKMQSDKGSIPDRFSAQQFSDYHSELNMSSLELGDSALYFCASTWGRTKYNEQFFGPGTRLTVL.